What follows describes a single TCR beta chain. The antigen remains unidentified. In germline, CDR1 is SGHRS, CDR2 YFSETQ. CDR3 length: 14 residues. The V and J ends lost 9 bases and 6 bases, in that order; junction bases with no gene match: 14. The donors belonged to the roughly 130-subject validation cohort, separate from the roughly 670-subject first cohort. This entry belongs to a study of cytomegalovirus exposure and HLA in healthy donors. In the study overall: It was reported in a later analysis that the roughly 120 validation repertoires used the same platform as the roughly 670 first-cohort repertoires.

Study conclusions and caveats: First-cohort TCR clusters tended to co-occur in the approximately 110 validation repertoires, a later analysis found.

Sequencing was performed with immunoSEQ multiplex PCR; in TCRdb, only in-frame clones are kept and a portion is missing. This table holds 250,000 or so clones, about 83% found once. The sequencing input was PBMCs. The chain recombines TRBV5-1 with TRBJ2-7, with 8 bases fitting TRBD1. The sequence was obtained from a man in his late teens or twenties in good health and CMV-seronegative. The CDR3 coding sequence is TGCGCCACCTCCGCCGGGACAGGAATTTCCGAGCAGTACTTC. Translation gives CATSAGTGISEQYF.